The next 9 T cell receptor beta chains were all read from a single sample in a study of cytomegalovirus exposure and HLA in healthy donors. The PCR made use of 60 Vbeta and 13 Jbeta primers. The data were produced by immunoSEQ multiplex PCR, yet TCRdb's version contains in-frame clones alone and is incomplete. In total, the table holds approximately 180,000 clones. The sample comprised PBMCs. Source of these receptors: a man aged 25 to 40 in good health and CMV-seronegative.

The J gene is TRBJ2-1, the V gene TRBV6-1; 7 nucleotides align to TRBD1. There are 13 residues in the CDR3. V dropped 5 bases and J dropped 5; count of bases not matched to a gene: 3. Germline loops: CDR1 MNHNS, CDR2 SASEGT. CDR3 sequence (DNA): TGTGCCAGCAGTCTCGGACAGGACAATGAGCAGTTCTTC. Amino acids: CASSLGQDNEQFF.

The CDR3 protein is CASSLNGLDRAYEQYF. The DNA for the CDR3 is TGTGCCAGCAGCTTAAACGGGCTGGACAGAGCCTACGAGCAGTACTTC. This chain joins TRBV7-2 and TRBJ2-7, with a weak D call TRBD1 (6 bases). From germline, CDR1 is SGHTA and CDR2 FQGNSA. The V end lost 2 bases, the J end lost 2 bases, and 16 bases lay between the germline ends. The CDR3 is made up of 16 amino acids. Filled out from reference TRBV7-2 and TRBJ2-7, the complete variable domain reads GAGVSQSPSNKVTEKGKDVELRCDPISGHTALYWYRQSLGQGLEFLIYFQGNSAPDKSGLPSDRFSAERTGGSVSTLTIQRTQQEDSAVYLCASSLNGLDRAYEQYFGPGTRLTVT.

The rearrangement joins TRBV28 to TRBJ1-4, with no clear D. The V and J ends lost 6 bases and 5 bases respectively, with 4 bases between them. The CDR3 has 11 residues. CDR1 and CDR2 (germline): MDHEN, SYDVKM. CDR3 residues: CASRENEKLFF. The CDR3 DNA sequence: TGTGCCAGCAGGGAGAATGAAAAACTGTTTTTT.

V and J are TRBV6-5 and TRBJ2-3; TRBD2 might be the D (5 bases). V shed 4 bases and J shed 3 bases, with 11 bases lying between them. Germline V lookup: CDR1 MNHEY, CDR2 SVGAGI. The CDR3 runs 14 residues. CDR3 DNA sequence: TGTGCCAGCAGTTGGCGGGCCAGGACAGATACGCAGTATTTT. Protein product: CASSWRARTDTQYF.

This CDR3 is CASSPHAASSYNEQFF. The CDR3 region has the DNA TGTGCCAGCAGCCCCCACGCCGCCAGCTCCTACAATGAGCAGTTCTTC. The chain couples TRBV7-9 to TRBJ2-1; D remains unclear. This CDR3 has 16 residues. The germline V gene encodes CDR1 SEHNR and CDR2 FQNEAQ (reference sequence). Trimming shortened V by 5 bases and J by 0 bases, and 14 bases separated the two germline ends.

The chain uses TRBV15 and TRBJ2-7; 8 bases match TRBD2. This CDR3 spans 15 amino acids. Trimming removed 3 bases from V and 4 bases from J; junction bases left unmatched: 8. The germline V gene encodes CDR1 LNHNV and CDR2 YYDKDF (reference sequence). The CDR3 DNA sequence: TGTGCCACCAGCAGTGCACGGGGGGGCCAATACGAGCAGTACTTC. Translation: CATSSARGGQYEQYF. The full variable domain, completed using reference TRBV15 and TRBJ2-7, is DAMVIQNPRYQVTQFGKPVTLSCSQTLNHNVMYWYQQKSSQAPKLLFHYYDKDFNNEADTPDNFQSRRPNTSFCFLDIRSPGLGDTAMYLCATSSARGGQYEQYFGPGTRLTVT.

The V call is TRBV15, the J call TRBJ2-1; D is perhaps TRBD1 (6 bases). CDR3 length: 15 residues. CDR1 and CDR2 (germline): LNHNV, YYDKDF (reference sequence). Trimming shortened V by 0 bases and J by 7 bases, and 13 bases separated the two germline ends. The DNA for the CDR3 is TGTGCCACCAGCAGAGATGTTGGGGACACGAATGAGCAGTTCTTC. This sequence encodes CATSRDVGDTNEQFF.

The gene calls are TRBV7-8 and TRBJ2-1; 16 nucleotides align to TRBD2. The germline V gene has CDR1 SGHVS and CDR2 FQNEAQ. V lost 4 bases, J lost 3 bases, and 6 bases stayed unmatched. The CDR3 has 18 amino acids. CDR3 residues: CASSYGTSGRAIYNEQFF. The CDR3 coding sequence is TGTGCCAGCAGCTACGGGACTAGCGGGAGGGCGATCTACAATGAGCAGTTCTTC.

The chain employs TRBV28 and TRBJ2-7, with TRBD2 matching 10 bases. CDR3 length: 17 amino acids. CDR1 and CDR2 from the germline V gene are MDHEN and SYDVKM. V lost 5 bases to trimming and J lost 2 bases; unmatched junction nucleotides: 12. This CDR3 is CASSITWGLASPYEQYF. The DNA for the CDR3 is TGTGCCAGCAGTATAACCTGGGGACTAGCGTCTCCCTACGAGCAGTACTTC.